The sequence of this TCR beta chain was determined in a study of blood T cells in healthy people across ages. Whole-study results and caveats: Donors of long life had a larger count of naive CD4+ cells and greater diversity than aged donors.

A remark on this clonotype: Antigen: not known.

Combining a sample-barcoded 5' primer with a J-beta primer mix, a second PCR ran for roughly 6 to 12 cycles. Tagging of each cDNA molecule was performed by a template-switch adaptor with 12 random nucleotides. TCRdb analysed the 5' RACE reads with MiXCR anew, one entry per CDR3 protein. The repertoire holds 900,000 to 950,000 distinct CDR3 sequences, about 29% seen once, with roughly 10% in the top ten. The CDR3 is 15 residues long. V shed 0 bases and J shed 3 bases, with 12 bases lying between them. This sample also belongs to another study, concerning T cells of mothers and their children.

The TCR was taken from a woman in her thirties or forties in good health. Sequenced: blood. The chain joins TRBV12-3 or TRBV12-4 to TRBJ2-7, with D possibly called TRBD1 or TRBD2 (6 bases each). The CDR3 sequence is CASSLAAGHRYEQYF. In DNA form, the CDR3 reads TGTGCCAGCAGTTTAGCGGCGGGACACCGCTACGAGCAGTACTTC.